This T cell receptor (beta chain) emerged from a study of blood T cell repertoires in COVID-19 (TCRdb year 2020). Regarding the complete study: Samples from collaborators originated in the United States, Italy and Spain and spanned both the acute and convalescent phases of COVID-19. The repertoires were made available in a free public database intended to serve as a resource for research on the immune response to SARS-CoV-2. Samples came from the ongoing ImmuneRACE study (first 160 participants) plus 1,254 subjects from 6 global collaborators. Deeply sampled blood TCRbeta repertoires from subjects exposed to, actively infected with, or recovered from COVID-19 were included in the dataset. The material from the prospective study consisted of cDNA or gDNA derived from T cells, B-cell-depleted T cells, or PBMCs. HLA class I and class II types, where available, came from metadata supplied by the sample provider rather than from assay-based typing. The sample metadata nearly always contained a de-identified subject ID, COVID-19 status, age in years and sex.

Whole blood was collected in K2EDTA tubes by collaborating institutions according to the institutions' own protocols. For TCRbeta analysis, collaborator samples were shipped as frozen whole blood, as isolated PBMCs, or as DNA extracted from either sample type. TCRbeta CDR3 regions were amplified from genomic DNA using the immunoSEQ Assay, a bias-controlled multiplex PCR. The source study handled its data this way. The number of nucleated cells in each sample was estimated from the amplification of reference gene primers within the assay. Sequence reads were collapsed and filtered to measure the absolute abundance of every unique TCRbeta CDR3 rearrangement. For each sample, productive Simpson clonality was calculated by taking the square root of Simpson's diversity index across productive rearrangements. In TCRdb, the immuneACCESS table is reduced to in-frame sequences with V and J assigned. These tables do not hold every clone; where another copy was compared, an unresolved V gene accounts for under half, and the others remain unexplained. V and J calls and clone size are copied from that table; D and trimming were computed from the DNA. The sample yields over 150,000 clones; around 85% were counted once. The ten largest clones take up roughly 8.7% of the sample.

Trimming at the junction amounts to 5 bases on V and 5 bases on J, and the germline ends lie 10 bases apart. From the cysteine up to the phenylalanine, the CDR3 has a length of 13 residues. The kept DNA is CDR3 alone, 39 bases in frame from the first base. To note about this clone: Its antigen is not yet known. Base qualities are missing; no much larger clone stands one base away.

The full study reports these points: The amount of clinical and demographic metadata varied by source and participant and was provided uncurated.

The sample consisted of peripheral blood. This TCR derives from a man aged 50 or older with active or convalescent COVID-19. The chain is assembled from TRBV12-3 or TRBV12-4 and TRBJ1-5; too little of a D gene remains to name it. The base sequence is TGTGCCAGCAGTCGGGGATACTATCAGCCCCAGCATTTT. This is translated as CASSRGYYQPQHF.